The T cell receptor beta chain under discussion was sequenced for a study of T-cell reconstitution after alpha-beta-depleted transplantation in children. Findings and caveats of the study: About two months after transplant, alpha-beta T cells reportedly came from several hundred expanded graft clones.

About this clonotype itself: The antigen is not known.

Unique molecular identifiers were incorporated during preparation of the TCRbeta library. Via MiXCR, TCRdb re-called the PCR reads, giving one row per CDR3 protein. Among about 50,000 distinct CDR3 sequences listed, approximately 6.1% were seen once. CDR3 length: 19 amino acids. CDR1 is DFQATT, CDR2 SNEGSKA, per germline (reference sequence). V lost 1 base, J lost 0 bases, and 15 bases stayed unmatched. The chain is built from TRBV20-1 and TRBJ2-7, with 10 positions matching TRBD2. This specimen consisted of PBMCs, mostly from graft donor cells, obtained 60 days after TCRalphabeta/CD19-depleted stem cell transplant. This TCR came from a female patient aged 2-9 years who had a stem cell transplant for aplastic anemia, so the T cells may come from the graft donor. The CDR3 is CSARGPGASGSPSSYEQYF. The CDR3 nucleotides are TGCAGTGCTAGAGGCCCTGGGGCTAGCGGGAGTCCGAGCTCCTACGAGCAGTACTTC.